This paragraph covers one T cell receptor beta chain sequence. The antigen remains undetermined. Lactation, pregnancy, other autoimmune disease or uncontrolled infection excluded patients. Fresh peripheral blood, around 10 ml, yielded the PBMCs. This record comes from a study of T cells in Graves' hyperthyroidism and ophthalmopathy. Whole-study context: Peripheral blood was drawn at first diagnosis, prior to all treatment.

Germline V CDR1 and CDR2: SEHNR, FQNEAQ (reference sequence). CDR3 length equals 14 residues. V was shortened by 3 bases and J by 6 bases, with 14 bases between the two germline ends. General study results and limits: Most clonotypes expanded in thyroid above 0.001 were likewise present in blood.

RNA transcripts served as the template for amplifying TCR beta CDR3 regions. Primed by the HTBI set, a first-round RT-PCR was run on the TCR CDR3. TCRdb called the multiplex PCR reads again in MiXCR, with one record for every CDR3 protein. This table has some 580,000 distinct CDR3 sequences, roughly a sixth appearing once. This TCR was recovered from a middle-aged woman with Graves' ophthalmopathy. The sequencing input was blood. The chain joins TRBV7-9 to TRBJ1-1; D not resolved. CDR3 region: CASSFILSGAEAFF. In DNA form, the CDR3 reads TGTGCCAGCAGCTTTATTTTGTCGGGTGCTGAAGCTTTCTTT.